Listed below are T cell receptor beta chains from one sample, sequenced in a study of Ad26.COV2.S vaccination and SARS-CoV-2 variants. The data were produced by immunoSEQ multiplex PCR, yet TCRdb's version contains in-frame clones alone and is incomplete. The sample contains about 250,000 clones, approximately 89% of which appear only once. This material consisted of peripheral blood, taken in a trial of Ad26.COV2.S vaccine versus placebo. These receptors were taken from a person aged 18-65 years who received the Ad26.COV2.S COVID-19 vaccine or a placebo. CDR3s include the opening cysteine and the closing phenylalanine or tryptophan. The D gene is left open where the match is weak. The size of a clone is reported for some rows only, either as once, few or many, or as a class for expanded clones.

V,D,J,size,DNA,CDR3
TRBV20-1,-,TRBJ2-3,-,TGCAGTGCTAGTGGGACTCCTATCGACACAGATACGCAGTATTTT,CSASGTPIDTDTQYF
TRBV3-1/TRBV3-2,-,TRBJ2-3,-,TGTGCCAGCAGCCACTCCTTAGCGGAAAGCACAGATACGCAGTATTTT,CASSHSLAESTDTQYF
TRBV5-8,-,TRBJ2-7,-,TGTGCCAGCAGATCCACCGGTTGGGCAGTGGGTACCTACGAGCAGTACTTC,CASRSTGWAVGTYEQYF
TRBV7-2,-,TRBJ1-5,-,TGTGCCAGCAGCTTAGGAGGGGGGCCGAACAATCAGCCCCAGCATTTT,CASSLGGGPNNQPQHF
TRBV5-6,-,TRBJ1-1,-,TGTGCCAGCAGCTTGACCGGGGCTCTTGGGTTGAACACTGAAGCTTTCTTT,CASSLTGALGLNTEAFF
TRBV20-1,-,TRBJ2-7,few,TGCAGTGCTAGTCCCCAAGTGGGGAGATACGAGCAGTACTTC,CSASPQVGRYEQYF
TRBV2,-,TRBJ1-6,-,TGTGCCAGCAGACTGTTTGGGGTTGGGGATTCACCCCTCCACTTT,CASRLFGVGDSPLHF
TRBV5-1,TRBD1,TRBJ2-7,-,TGCGCCAGCAGCTTGGCGGGATGGGACAGGGACGAGCAGTACTTC,CASSLAGWDRDEQYF
TRBV7-2,-,TRBJ2-7,-,TGTGCCAGCAGCTTAACTCCGGGGGCTTCCGAGCAGTACTTC,CASSLTPGASEQYF
TRBV6-1,TRBD2,TRBJ2-7,-,TGTGCCAGCAGTGTAGCGGGGGGCTCCTACGAGCAGTACTTC,CASSVAGGSYEQYF
TRBV6-6,-,TRBJ1-5,-,TGTGCCAGCAGTTACTCGGTCGTTCAGCCCCAGCATTTT,CASSYSVVQPQHF
TRBV7-6,-,TRBJ1-1,-,TGTGCCAGCAGCTTAACGGGGAGTAGGGGACTAAGGACTGAAGCTTTCTTT,CASSLTGSRGLRTEAFF
TRBV6-5,-,TRBJ1-5,-,TGTGCCAGCTATCAGGGATTGTATAGCAATCAGCCCCAGCATTTT,CASYQGLYSNQPQHF
TRBV5-1,TRBD2,TRBJ2-3,-,TGCGCCAGCAGCTGGGGGACTAGCGGGAGTTCAGATACGCAGTATTTT,CASSWGTSGSSDTQYF